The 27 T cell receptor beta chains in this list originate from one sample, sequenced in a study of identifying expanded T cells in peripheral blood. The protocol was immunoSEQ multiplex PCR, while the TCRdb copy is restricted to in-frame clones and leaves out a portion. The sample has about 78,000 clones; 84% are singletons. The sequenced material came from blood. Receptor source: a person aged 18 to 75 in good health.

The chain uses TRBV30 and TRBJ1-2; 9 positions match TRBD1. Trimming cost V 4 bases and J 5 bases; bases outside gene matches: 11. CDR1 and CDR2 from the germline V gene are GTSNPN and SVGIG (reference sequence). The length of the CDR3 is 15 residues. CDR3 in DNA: TGTGCCTGGATGCCCACCGGGACAGGGCGATATGGCTACACCTTC. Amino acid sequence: CAWMPTGTGRYGYTF. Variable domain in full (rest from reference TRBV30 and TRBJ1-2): SQTIHQWPATLVQPVGSPLSLECTVEGTSNPNLYWYRQAAGRGLQLLFYSVGIGQISSEVPQNLSASRPQDRQFILSSKKLLLSDSGFYLCAWMPTGTGRYGYTFGSGTRLTVV.

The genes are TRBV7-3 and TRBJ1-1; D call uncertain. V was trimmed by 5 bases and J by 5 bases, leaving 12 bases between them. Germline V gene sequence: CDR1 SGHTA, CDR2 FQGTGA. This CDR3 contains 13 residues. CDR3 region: CASSPLPGTEAFF. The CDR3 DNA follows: TGTGCCAGCAGCCCTCTTCCGGGGACTGAAGCTTTCTTT. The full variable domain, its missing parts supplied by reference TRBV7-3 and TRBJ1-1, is GAGVSQTPSNKVTEKGKYVELRCDPISGHTALYWYRQSLGQGPEFLIYFQGTGAADDSGLPNDRFFAVRPEGSVSTLKIQRTERGDSAVYLCASSPLPGTEAFFGQGTRLTVV.

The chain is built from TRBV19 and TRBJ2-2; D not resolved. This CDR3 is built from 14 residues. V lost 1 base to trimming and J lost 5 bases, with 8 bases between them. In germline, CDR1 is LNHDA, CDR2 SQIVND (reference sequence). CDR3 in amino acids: CASSIGETTGELFF. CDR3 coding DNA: TGTGCCAGTAGTATAGGGGAAACTACCGGGGAGCTGTTTTTT.

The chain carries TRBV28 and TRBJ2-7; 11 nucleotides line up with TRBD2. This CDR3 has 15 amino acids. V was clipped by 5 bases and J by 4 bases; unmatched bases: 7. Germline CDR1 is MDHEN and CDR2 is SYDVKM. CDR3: CASSPPGLAAYEQYF. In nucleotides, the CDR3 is TGTGCCAGCAGTCCACCGGGACTAGCGGCTTACGAGCAGTACTTC.

This CDR3 is CASSLGRGSTDTQYF. The CDR3 coding sequence is TGCGCCAGCAGCTTGGGGAGGGGAAGCACAGATACGCAGTATTTT. The gene calls are TRBV5-1 and TRBJ2-3; D may be TRBD2 (6 bases). Germline V CDR1 and CDR2: SGHRS, YFSETQ. The V gene lost 0 bases and the J gene lost 0 bases, with 8 bases spanning the gap. The CDR3 sequence is 15 residues long.

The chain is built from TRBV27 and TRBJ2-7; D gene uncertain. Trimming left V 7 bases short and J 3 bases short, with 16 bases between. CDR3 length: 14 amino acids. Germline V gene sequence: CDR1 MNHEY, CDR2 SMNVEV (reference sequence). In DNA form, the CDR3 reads TGTGCCAGCATGGCCCTGGACGCCCACTACGAGCAGTACTTC. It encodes CASMALDAHYEQYF.

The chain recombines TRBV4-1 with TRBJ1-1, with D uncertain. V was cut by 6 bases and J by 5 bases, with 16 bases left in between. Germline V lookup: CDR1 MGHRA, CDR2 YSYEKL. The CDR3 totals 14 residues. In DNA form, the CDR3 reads TGCGCCAGCAGTGAACAAGTAGGAGGGACTGAAGCTTTCTTT. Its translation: CASSEQVGGTEAFF.

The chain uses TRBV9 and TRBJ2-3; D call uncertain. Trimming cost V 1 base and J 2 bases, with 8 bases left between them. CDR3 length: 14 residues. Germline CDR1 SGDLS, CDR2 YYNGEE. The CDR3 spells CASSVRYLTDTQYF. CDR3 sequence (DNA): TGTGCCAGCAGCGTACGGTACCTCACAGATACGCAGTATTTT.

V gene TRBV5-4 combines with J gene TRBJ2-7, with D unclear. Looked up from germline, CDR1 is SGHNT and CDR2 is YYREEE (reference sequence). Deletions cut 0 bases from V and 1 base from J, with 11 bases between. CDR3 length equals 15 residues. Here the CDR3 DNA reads TGTGCCAGCAGCTTGGACACCTCAAGTTCCTACGAGCAGTACTTC. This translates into CASSLDTSSSYEQYF.

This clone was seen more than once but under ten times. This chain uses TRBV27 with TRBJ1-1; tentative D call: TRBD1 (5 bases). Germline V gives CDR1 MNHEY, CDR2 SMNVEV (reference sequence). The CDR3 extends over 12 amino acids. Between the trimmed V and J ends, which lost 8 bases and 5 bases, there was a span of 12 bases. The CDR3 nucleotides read TGTGCCAGCGAACAGGCGGGAACTGAAGCTTTCTTT. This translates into CASEQAGTEAFF.

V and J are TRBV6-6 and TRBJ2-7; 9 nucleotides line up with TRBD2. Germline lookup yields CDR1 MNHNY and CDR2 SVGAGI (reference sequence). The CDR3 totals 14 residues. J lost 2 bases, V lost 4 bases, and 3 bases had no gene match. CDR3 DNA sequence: TGTGCCAGCAGTTCCCAGCGGGGGGCCTACGAGCAGTACTTC. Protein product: CASSSQRGAYEQYF.

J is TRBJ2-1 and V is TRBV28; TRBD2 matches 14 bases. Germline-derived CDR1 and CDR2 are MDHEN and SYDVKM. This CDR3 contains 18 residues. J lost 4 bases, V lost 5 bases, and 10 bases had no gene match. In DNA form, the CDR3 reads TGTGCCAGCAGTCCTCTGGGGACTAGCGGGAGCCTATACAATGAGCAGTTCTTC. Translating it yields CASSPLGTSGSLYNEQFF.

CDR3 DNA: TGTGCCAGCAGAAGCAGCGGGAGGGGGGGCACAGATACGCAGTATTTT. Its protein is CASRSSGRGGTDTQYF. The chain joins TRBV6-6 to TRBJ2-3; 10 bases are a match to TRBD2. This CDR3 is built from 16 residues. The V gene's germline CDR1 is MNHNY and CDR2 SVGAGI (reference sequence). Trimming cost V 6 bases and J 1 base; bases outside gene matches: 7.

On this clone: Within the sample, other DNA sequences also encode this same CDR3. The CDR3 nucleotides read TGTGCCAGCAGCGTGGGGGTAGGCACAGATACGCAGTATTTT. Residues: CASSVGVGTDTQYF. The V call is TRBV9, the J call TRBJ2-3; D is tentatively TRBD1 or TRBD2 (5 bases each). CDR1 is SGDLS, CDR2 YYNGEE, per germline. The CDR3 has 14 residues. Trimming took off 2 bases at V and 1 base at J, with 8 bases between the two ends.

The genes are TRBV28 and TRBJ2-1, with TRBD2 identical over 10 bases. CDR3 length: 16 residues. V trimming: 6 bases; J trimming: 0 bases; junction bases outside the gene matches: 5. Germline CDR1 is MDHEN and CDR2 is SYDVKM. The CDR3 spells CASSPTSGNSYNEQFF. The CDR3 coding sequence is TGTGCCAGCAGCCCCACTAGCGGGAACTCCTACAATGAGCAGTTCTTC.

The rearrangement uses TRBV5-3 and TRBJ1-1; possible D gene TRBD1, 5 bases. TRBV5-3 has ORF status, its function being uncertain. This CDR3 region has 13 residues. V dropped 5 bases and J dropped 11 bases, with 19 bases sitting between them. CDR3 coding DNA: TGTGCCAGAAGACCCGGTTGGAGAGGGGACGCTTTCTTT. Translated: CARRPGWRGDAFF.

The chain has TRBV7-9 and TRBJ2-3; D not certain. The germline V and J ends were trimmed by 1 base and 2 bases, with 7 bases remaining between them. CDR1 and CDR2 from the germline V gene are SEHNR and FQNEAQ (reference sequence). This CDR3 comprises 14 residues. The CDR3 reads CASSLGANTDTQYF. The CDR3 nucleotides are TGTGCCAGCAGCTTAGGGGCTAACACAGATACGCAGTATTTT. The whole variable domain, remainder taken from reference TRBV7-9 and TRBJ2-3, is DTGVSQNPRHKITKRGQNVTFRCDPISEHNRLYWYRQTLGQGPEFLTYFQNEAQLEKSRLLSDRFSAERPKGSFSTLEIQRTEQGDSAMYLCASSLGANTDTQYFGPGTRLTVL.

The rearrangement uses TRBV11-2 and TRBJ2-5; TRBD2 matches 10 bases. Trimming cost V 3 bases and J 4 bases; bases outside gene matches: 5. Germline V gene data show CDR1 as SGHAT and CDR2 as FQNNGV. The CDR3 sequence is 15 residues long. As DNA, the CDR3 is TGTGCCAGCAGCTTCGGGAGCGGGGGGGGAGAGACCCAGTACTTC. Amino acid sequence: CASSFGSGGGETQYF.

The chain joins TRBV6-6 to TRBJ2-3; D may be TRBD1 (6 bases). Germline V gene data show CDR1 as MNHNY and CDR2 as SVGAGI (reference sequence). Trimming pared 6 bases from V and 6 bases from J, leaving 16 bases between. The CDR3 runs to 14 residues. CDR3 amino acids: CASRTTGLEDTQYF. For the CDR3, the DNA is TGTGCCAGCAGGACAACAGGGTTAGAGGATACGCAGTATTTT.

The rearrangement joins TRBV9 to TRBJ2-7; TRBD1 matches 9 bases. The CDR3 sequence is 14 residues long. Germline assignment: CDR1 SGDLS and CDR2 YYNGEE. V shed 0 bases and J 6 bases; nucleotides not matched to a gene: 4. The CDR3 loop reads CASSVAPTGGEQYF. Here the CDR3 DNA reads TGTGCCAGCAGCGTAGCCCCGACAGGGGGCGAGCAGTACTTC.

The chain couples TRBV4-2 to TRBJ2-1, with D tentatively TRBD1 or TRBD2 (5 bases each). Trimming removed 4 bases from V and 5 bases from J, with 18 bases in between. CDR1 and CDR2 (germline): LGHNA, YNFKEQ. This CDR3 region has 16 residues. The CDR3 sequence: CASSPPGAVGNNEQFF. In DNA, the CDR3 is TGTGCCAGCAGCCCCCCCGGGGCGGTAGGGAACAATGAGCAGTTCTTC.

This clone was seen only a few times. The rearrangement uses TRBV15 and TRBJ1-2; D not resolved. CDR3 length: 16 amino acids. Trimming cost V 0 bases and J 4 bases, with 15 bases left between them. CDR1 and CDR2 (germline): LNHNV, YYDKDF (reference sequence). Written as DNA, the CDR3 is TGTGCCACCAGCAGAGATACCCTGCCGGGGAGCTATGGCTACACCTTC. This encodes CATSRDTLPGSYGYTF.

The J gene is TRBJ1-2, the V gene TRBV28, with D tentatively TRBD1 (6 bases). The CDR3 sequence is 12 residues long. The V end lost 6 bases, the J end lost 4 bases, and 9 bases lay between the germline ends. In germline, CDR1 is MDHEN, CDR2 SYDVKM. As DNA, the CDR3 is TGTGCCAGCAGGACAGGTGCCTATGGCTACACCTTC. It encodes CASRTGAYGYTF.

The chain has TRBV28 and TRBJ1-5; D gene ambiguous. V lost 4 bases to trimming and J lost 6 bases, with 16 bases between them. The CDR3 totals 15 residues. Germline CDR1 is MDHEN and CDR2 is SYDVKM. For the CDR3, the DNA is TGTGCCAGCAGTTCCCCATGGCACGTCGGTCAGCCCCAGCATTTT. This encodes CASSSPWHVGQPQHF.

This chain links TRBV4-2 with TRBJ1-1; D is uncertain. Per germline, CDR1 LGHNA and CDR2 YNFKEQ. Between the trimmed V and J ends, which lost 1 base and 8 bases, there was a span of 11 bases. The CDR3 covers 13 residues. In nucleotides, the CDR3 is TGTGCCAGCAGCCAAGGCATTGGGTTCGAAGCTTTCTTT. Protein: CASSQGIGFEAFF.

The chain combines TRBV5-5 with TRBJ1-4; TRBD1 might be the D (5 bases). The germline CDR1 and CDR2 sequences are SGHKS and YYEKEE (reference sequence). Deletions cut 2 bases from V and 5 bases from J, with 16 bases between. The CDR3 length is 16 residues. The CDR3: CASSLGGEGLNEKLFF. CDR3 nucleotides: TGTGCCAGCAGCTTAGGCGGGGAGGGGTTGAATGAAAAACTGTTTTTT.

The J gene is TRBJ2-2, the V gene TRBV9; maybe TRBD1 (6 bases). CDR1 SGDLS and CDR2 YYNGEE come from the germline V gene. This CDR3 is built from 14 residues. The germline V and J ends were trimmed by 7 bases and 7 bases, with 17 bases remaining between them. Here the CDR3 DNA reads TGTGCCAGCGGGGCCAGGGGTGCAGGCGGGGAGCTGTTTTTT. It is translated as CASGARGAGGELFF.